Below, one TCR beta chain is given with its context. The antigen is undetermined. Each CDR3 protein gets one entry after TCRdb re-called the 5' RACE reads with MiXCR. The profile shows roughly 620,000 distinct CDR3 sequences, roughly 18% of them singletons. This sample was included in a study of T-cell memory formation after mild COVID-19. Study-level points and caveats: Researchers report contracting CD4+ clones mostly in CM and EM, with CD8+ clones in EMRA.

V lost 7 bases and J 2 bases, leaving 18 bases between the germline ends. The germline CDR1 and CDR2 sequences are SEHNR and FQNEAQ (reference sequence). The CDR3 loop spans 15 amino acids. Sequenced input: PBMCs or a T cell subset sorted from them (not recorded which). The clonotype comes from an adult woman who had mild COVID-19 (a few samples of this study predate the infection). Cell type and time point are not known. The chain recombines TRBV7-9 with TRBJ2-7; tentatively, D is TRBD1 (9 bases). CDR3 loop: CASTPGGTGTYEQYF. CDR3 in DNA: TGTGCCAGCACTCCGGGAGGGACAGGGACCTACGAGCAGTACTTC.